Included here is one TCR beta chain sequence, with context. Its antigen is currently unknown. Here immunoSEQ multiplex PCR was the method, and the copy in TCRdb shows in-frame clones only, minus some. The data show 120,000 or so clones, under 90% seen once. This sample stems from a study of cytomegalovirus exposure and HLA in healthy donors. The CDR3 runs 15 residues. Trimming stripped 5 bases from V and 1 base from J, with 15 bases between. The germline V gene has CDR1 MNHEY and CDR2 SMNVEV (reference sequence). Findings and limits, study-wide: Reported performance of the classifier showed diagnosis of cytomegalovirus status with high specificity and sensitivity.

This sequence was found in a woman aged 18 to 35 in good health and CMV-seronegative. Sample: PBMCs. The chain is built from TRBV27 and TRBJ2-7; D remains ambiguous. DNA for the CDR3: TGTGCCAGCAGTACTAATTCAGCCCCTTCCTACGAGCAGTACTTC. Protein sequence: CASSTNSAPSYEQYF.